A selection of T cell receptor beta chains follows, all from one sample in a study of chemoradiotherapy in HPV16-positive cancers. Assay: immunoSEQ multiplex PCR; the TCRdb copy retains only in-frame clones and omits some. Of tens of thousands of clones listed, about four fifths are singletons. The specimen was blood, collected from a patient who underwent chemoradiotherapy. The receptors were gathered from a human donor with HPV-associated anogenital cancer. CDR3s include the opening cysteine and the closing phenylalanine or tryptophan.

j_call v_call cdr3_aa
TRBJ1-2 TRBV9 CASSVGITPYGYTF
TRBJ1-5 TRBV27 CASSFLPLYSNQPQHF
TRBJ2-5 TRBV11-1 CASSQGLADAYQETQYF
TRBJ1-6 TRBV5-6 CASSFRFGTGEVNSPLHF
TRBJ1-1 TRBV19 CASSIRTGRSNTEAFF
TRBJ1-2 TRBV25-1 CASSLQENYGYTF
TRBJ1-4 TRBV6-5 CASSRFGGLEGKLFF
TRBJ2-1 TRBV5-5 CASSFYSGTYNEQFF
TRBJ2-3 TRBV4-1 CASSQESLLGQGRTDTQYF
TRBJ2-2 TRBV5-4 CASSALGSSTGELFF
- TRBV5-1 CASAPSLTRNYEQYF
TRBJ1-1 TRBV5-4 CASSQQGMNTEAFF